The 24 T cell receptor beta chains below were found in one sample sequenced in a study of T cell repertoires in cytomegalovirus infection. TCRdb reprocessed the reads via MiXCR and lists one record per CDR3 protein. The sample lists about 150,000 distinct CDR3 sequences, roughly 15% occurring once. Input material: CD8+ T cells from PBMCs. The receptors here all came from a human donor in good health (CMV status not recorded). Some clones in this sample may be carry-over from other donors' samples.

The table lists this clonotype with a few counts. The gene calls are TRBV7-6 and TRBJ2-1; tentative D call: TRBD1 (6 bases). CDR3 length equals 13 residues. Trimming stripped 5 bases from V and 5 bases from J, with 10 bases between. Per the germline V gene, CDR1 is SGHVS and CDR2 is FNYEAQ. CDR3 protein: CASSPGVDNEQFF. For the CDR3, the DNA is TGTGCCAGCAGCCCAGGGGTAGACAATGAGCAGTTCTTC.

The chain links TRBV11-1 to TRBJ2-2, with 8 bases fitting TRBD2. With 6 bases clipped from V and 7 bases from J, the junction kept 7 bases outside the gene matches. In germline, CDR1 is SGHAT, CDR2 FQDESV (reference sequence). The CDR3 is 14 amino acids. DNA for the CDR3: TGTGCCAGCAGTTCCGGGACTAGTGTCGGGGAGCTGTTTTTT. Translated, it gives CASSSGTSVGELFF.

This clonotype was recorded a few times. The chain is built from TRBV12-3 or TRBV12-4 and TRBJ2-3; D unresolved. The CDR3 length is 14 residues. V was shortened by 6 bases and J by 6 bases, with 16 bases between the two germline ends. In DNA, the CDR3 is TGTGCCAGCAGCCCACTCGGACCCACGGATACGCAGTATTTT. This encodes CASSPLGPTDTQYF.

This clonotype appeared a few times. The gene calls are TRBV7-2 and TRBJ2-5; weak D call: TRBD2 (6 bases). V lost 8 bases and J 4 bases, leaving 11 bases between the germline ends. Germline V CDR1 and CDR2: SGHTA, FQGNSA. The length of the CDR3 is 12 residues. CDR3 DNA: TGTGCCAGCTGCGTGCGGGGAGAGACCCAGTACTTC. As protein: CASCVRGETQYF.

This clonotype has only one observation. The V call is TRBV27, the J call TRBJ2-2; D gene unclear. Germline CDR1 is MNHEY and CDR2 is SMNVEV (reference sequence). Between the trimmed V and J ends, which lost 3 bases and 2 bases, there was a span of 7 bases. This CDR3 is 14 amino acids long. CDR3 nucleotide sequence: TGTGCCAGCAGTTTCCAGACTAACACCGGGGAGCTGTTTTTT. Its protein product is CASSFQTNTGELFF.

This clonotype was observed a few times. This chain connects TRBV7-6 to TRBJ2-7; D is tentatively TRBD1 or TRBD2 (6 bases each). Germline-derived CDR1 and CDR2 are SGHVS and FNYEAQ. V gave up 5 bases and J gave up 2 bases, with 13 bases separating them. The CDR3 length is 14 residues. The CDR3 DNA sequence: TGTGCCAGCAGCCGAAAGGGGGGAGCCTACGAGCAGTACTTC. Amino acid sequence: CASSRKGGAYEQYF.

In this sample, this clonotype turned up a few times. This chain joins TRBV4-1 and TRBJ2-5; D call uncertain. V was shortened by 3 bases and J by 10 bases, with 9 bases between the two germline ends. CDR1 is MGHRA, CDR2 YSYEKL, per germline. CDR3 length: 11 residues. The CDR3 spells CASSQGKDQYF. The CDR3 bases are TGCGCCAGCAGCCAGGGAAAGGACCAGTACTTC.

This clonotype was counted ten times or more. The chain has TRBV7-2 and TRBJ2-7; D not resolved. The germline gives CDR1 SGHTA, CDR2 FQGNSA. The CDR3 is 12 amino acids. Trimming pared 1 base from V and 4 bases from J, leaving 5 bases between. This CDR3 is CASSLGAYEQYF. CDR3 nucleotide sequence: TGTGCCAGCAGCTTAGGGGCGTACGAGCAGTACTTC.

The rearrangement joins TRBV6-2 or TRBV6-3 to TRBJ1-5, with a weak D call TRBD1 (5 bases). The CDR3 is made up of 15 amino acids. V lost 0 bases and J lost 4, with 10 bases in between. Germline loops: CDR1 MNHEY, CDR2 SVGEGT. The CDR3 DNA reads as TGTGCCAGCAGTTACTCGGAGACAGTAAATCAGCCCCAGCATTTT. Translated, it gives CASSYSETVNQPQHF.

A few counts support this clonotype. This sequence joins TRBV7-2 and TRBJ2-4, with a possible D match to TRBD1 (5 bases). The V gene lost 5 bases and the J gene lost 6 bases, with 11 bases spanning the gap. The CDR3 contains 13 residues. The V gene's germline CDR1 is SGHTA and CDR2 FQGNSA. The chain's CDR3 is CASSPSTGNIQYF. The CDR3, as DNA: TGTGCCAGCAGCCCGAGCACAGGAAACATTCAGTACTTC. Full variable domain (missing parts from reference TRBV7-2 and TRBJ2-4): GAGVSQSPSNKVTEKGKDVELRCDPISGHTALYWYRQSLGQGLEFLIYFQGNSAPDKSGLPSDRFSAERTGGSVSTLTIQRTQQEDSAVYLCASSPSTGNIQYFGAGTRLSVL.

This sequence joins TRBV29-1 and TRBJ2-7; 8 bases align to TRBD1. V was clipped by 2 bases and J by 2 bases; unmatched bases: 2. The CDR3 extends over 13 amino acids. Germline V lookup: CDR1 SQVTM, CDR2 ANQGSEA. CDR3 nucleotide sequence: TGCAGCGTTGAACAGGGGGCTCCCTACGAGCAGTACTTC. This encodes CSVEQGAPYEQYF.

This clonotype was counted between two and nine times. The V and J genes are TRBV2 and TRBJ2-1; 7 bases agree with TRBD1. Trimming removed 7 bases from V and 8 bases from J; junction bases left unmatched: 8. The CDR3 is 13 amino acids. CDR1 SNHLY and CDR2 FYNNEI come from the germline V gene. The CDR3 coding sequence is TGTGCCAGCAAGGGGGCAGGGCGAGATGAGCAGTTCTTC. Encoded protein: CASKGAGRDEQFF.

This sequence joins TRBV20-1 and TRBJ2-1; TRBD2 might be the D (5 bases). The V gene's germline CDR1 is DFQATT and CDR2 SNEGSKA (reference sequence). The germline V and J ends were trimmed by 6 bases and 4 bases, with 13 bases remaining between them. The CDR3 totals 13 residues. In DNA, the CDR3 is TGCAGTGCGCTGGGAGCGGAGTACAATGAGCAGTTCTTC. Protein: CSALGAEYNEQFF.

This clonotype was seen many times. The chain joins TRBV28 to TRBJ2-2; tentative D call: TRBD2 (6 bases). Trimming stripped 5 bases from V and 4 bases from J, with 17 bases between. Germline CDR1 and CDR2: MDHEN and SYDVKM. The CDR3 contains 16 residues. The DNA of the CDR3 is TGTGCCAGCAGTCCCCCCCGTAGCGGCCTCACCGGGGAGCTGTTTTTT. It codes for CASSPPRSGLTGELFF.

The chain couples TRBV7-9 to TRBJ2-1; unclear D gene. Trimming took off 0 bases at V and 4 bases at J, with 19 bases between the two ends. Germline values: CDR1 SEHNR, CDR2 FQNEAQ (reference sequence). CDR3 length: 18 residues. CDR3 nucleotide sequence: TGTGCCAGCAGCTTAGCTAAAGGCGGCGGAATGGAATACAATGAGCAGTTCTTC. Its translation: CASSLAKGGGMEYNEQFF.

This clonotype was recorded a few times. The chain recombines TRBV6-4 with TRBJ1-2; 10 nucleotides agree with TRBD1. CDR3 length equals 16 residues. V was clipped by 4 bases and J by 7 bases; unmatched bases: 12. Germline CDR1 MRHNA, CDR2 SNTAGT. CDR3 residues: CASSGPGPDRGGGYTF. The CDR3 nucleotides are TGTGCCAGCAGTGGACCCGGCCCGGACAGGGGGGGTGGCTACACCTTC.

This clonotype turned up a few times. The V and J genes are TRBV28 and TRBJ2-3; D is unresolved. The germline V gene has CDR1 MDHEN and CDR2 SYDVKM. The CDR3 loop spans 16 amino acids. The V gene lost 2 bases and the J gene lost 2 bases, with 14 bases spanning the gap. DNA for the CDR3: TGTGCCAGCAGTTTACGCCCCAAAGACCCCACAGATACGCAGTATTTT. Amino acids: CASSLRPKDPTDTQYF.

Only a few counts were recorded for this clonotype. This sequence joins TRBV6-2 or TRBV6-3 and TRBJ2-1; D ambiguous. Trimming shortened V by 0 bases and J by 4 bases, and 13 bases separated the two germline ends. The germline V gene encodes CDR1 MNHEY and CDR2 SVGEGT. The CDR3 is 16 amino acids. DNA for the CDR3: TGTGCCAGCAGTTACTCGAAACAGAGGCAATACAATGAGCAGTTCTTC. Translating it yields CASSYSKQRQYNEQFF.

This chain links TRBV6-2 or TRBV6-3 with TRBJ1-1, with D possibly TRBD1 on 5 matching bases. The ends were cut back, 3 bases at V and 5 bases at J, with 13 bases in the middle. The CDR3 is made up of 14 amino acids. In germline, CDR1 is MNHEY, CDR2 SVGEGT. The CDR3 DNA follows: TGTGCCAGCAGTTATAAGCGGGGGGGGACTGAAGCTTTCTTT. Its translation is CASSYKRGGTEAFF.

This clonotype was found a few times. V usage is TRBV12-3 or TRBV12-4 and J usage is TRBJ1-1; D is ambiguous. V shed 4 bases and J shed 7 bases, with 16 bases lying between them. This CDR3 is built from 14 residues. CDR3 sequence: CASSSLSLSGEAFF. CDR3 in DNA: TGTGCCAGCAGTTCCCTCTCCCTGAGTGGTGAAGCTTTCTTT.

This clonotype appeared a few times. The genes are TRBV6-2 or TRBV6-3 and TRBJ2-3; D is unresolved. Trimming removed 3 bases from V and 2 bases from J, with 9 bases in between. The CDR3 length is 14 residues. CDR1 is MNHEY and CDR2 is SVGEGT in the germline V gene. In DNA, the CDR3 is TGTGCCAGCAGTTATGACGAGCACACAGATACGCAGTATTTT. This codes for CASSYDEHTDTQYF.

The chain recombines TRBV7-4 with TRBJ1-1; D perhaps matches TRBD1 (6 bases). This CDR3 has 16 amino acids. Germline lookup yields CDR1 SGHVT and CDR2 SQSDAQ. Trimming removed 8 bases at V and 2 bases at J, with 21 bases between. CDR3 nucleotide sequence: TGTGCCAGCGGGGGGGGGGCCCACTTGGGAAACACTGAAGCTTTCTTT. It encodes CASGGGAHLGNTEAFF.

A few counts support this clonotype. The chain employs TRBV7-9 and TRBJ1-6; TRBD1 is a possible D gene (6 bases). Between the trimmed V and J ends, which lost 5 bases and 7 bases, there was a span of 15 bases. The V gene's germline CDR1 is SEHNR and CDR2 FQNEAQ (reference sequence). The CDR3 spans 15 residues. Here the CDR3 reads CASSNKDRKNSPLHF. Written as DNA, the CDR3 is TGTGCCAGCAGCAATAAGGACAGAAAAAATTCACCCCTCCACTTT.

The rearrangement uses TRBV12-3 or TRBV12-4 and TRBJ2-1; D is unresolved. The CDR3 covers 11 residues. The V gene lost 1 base and the J gene lost 10 bases, with 5 bases spanning the gap. In DNA form, the CDR3 reads TGTGCCAGCAGTTTAGGGCAGGAGCAGTTCTTC. Protein: CASSLGQEQFF.